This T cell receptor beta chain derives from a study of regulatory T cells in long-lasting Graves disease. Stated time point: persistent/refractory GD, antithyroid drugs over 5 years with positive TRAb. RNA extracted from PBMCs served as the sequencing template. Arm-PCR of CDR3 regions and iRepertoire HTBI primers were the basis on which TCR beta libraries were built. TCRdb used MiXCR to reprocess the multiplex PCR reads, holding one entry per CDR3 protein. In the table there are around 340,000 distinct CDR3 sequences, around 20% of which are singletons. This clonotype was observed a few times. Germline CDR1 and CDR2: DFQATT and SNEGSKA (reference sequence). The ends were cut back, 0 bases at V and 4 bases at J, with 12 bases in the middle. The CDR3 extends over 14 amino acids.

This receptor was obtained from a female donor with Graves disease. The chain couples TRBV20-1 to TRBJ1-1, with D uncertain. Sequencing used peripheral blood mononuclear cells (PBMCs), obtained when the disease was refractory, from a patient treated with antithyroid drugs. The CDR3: CSARDPFFGTEAFF. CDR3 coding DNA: TGCAGTGCTAGAGATCCTTTTTTTGGCACTGAAGCTTTCTTT.